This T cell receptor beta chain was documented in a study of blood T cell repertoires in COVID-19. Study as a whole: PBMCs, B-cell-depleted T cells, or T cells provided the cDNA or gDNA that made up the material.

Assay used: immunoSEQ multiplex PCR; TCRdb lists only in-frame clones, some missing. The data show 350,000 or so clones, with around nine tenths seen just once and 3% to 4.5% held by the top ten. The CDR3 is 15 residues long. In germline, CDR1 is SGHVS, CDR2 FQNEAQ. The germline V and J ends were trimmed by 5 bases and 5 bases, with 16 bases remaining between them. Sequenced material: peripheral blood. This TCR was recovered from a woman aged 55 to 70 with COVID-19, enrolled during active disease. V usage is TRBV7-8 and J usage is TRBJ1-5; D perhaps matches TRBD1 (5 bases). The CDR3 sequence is CASSPRQGGDQPQHF. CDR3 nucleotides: TGTGCCAGCAGCCCACGGCAGGGTGGCGATCAGCCCCAGCATTTT.